This T cell receptor (beta chain) was retrieved from a study of Ad26.COV2.S vaccination and SARS-CoV-2 variants. Study background: Recipients of Ad26.COV2.S got it intramuscularly, once or twice 56 days apart.

Using immunoSEQ multiplex PCR, the repertoire was profiled, and TCRdb retains in-frame clones only, with some absent. This sample carries under 550,000 clones, around nine tenths of them seen once, and the ten largest clones take approximately 4%. This CDR3 region has 16 residues. V was trimmed by 6 bases and J by 0 bases, leaving 16 bases between them. The germline V gene has CDR1 WNHNN and CDR2 SYGVQD (reference sequence). Treatment in this sample: around 19 received Ad26.COV2.S at low or high dose, single or two shots; about 5 received placebo; per-sample allocation not given. It was on day 63 after the first vaccine or placebo injection that samples were taken. An Ad26 vector was used to express Wuhan-strain SARS-CoV-2 spike as the vaccine. As for this clone: Its antigen is not identified.

Findings and caveats of the study: Reports say spike-specific CD8+ and CD4+ T cell responses covered substantial breadth after vaccination. Greater spike-specific TCR breadth was seen in vaccine recipients than in placebo recipients.

The receptor was isolated from a person aged 18 to 59 who received the Ad26.COV2.S COVID-19 vaccine or a placebo. The chain uses TRBV10-1 and TRBJ2-3; tentatively, D is TRBD2 (5 bases). The source material was peripheral blood, sampled in a trial of Ad26.COV2.S vaccine versus placebo. This chain's CDR3 is CASSDSTSASTDTQYF. As DNA, the CDR3 is TGCGCCAGCAGCGACTCAACTAGTGCTAGCACAGATACGCAGTATTTT.